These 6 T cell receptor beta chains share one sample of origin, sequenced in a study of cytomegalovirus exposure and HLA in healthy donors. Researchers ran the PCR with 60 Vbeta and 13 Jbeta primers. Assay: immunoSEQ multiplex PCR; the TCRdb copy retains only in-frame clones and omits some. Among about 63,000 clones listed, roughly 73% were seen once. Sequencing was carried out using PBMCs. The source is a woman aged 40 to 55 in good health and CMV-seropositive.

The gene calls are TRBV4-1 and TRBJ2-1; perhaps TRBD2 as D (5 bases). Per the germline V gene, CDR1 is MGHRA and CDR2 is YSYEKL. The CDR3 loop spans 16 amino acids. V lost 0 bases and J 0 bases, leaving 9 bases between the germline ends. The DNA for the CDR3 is TGCGCCAGCAGCCAAGATTTGACTAACTCCTACAATGAGCAGTTCTTC. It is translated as CASSQDLTNSYNEQFF.

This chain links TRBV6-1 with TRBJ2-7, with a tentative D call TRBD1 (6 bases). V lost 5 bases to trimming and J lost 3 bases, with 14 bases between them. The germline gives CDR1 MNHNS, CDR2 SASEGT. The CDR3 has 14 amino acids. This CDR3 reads CASSKDRTNYEQYF. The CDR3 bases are TGTGCCAGCAGTAAAGACAGGACCAACTACGAGCAGTACTTC.

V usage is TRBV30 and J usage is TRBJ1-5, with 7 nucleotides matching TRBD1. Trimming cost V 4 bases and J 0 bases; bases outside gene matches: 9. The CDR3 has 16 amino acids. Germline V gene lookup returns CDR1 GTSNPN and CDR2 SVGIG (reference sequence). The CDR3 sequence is CAWNRGQLHSNQPQHF. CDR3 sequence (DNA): TGTGCCTGGAACAGGGGACAACTCCATAGCAATCAGCCCCAGCATTTT.

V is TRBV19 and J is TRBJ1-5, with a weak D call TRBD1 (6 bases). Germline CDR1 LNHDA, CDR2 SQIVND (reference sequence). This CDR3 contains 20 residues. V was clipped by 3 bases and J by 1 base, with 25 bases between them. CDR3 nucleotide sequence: TGTGCCAGTAGTATGCCTCCTGGACAGCGAATGAGTAAGAGCAATCAGCCCCAGCATTTT. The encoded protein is CASSMPPGQRMSKSNQPQHF.

CDR3: CASSVDPGSTYGYTF. The CDR3 DNA follows: TGTGCCAGCAGCGTAGATCCGGGGTCTACCTATGGCTACACCTTC. The V and J genes are TRBV9 and TRBJ1-2; D call uncertain. The CDR3 spans 15 residues. Looked up from germline, CDR1 is SGDLS and CDR2 is YYNGEE. V was cut by 0 bases and J by 4 bases, with 13 bases left in between.

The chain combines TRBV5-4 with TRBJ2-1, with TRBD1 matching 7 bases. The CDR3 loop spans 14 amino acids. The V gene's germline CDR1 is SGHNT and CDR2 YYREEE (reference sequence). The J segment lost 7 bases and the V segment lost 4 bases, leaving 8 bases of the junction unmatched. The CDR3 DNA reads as TGTGCCAGCAGCCTCTCGACAGGGTGGAATGAGCAGTTCTTC. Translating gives CASSLSTGWNEQFF.